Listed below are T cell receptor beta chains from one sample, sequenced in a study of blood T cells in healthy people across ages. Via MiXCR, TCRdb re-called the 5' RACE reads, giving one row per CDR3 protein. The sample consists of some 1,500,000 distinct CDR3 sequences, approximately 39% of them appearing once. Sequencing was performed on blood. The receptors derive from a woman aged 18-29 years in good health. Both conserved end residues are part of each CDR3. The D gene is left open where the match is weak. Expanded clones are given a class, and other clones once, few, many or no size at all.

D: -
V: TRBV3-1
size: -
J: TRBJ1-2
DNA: TGTGCCAGCAGCCGCAGGGATGGGATTAACTATGGCTACACCTTC
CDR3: CASSRRDGINYGYTF

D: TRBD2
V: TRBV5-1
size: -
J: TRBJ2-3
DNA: TGCGCCAGCCGATCTAAGACTAGCGGGACAGATACGCAGTATTTT
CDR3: CASRSKTSGTDTQYF

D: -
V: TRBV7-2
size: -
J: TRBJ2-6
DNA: TGTGCCAGCAGCTCACGGACTTCCCTTTACTCTGGGGCCAACGTCCTGACTTTC
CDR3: CASSSRTSLYSGANVLTF

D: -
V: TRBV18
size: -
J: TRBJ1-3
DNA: TGTGCCAGCTCGCCTACGACAGGTCGCTCTGGAAACACCATATATTTT
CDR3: CASSPTTGRSGNTIYF

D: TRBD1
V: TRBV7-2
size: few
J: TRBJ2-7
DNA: TGTGCCAGCAGCAAAATCCCCGGGACAGGCTCCTACGAGCAGTACTTC
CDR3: CASSKIPGTGSYEQYF

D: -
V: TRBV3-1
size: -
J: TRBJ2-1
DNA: TGTGCCAGCAGCCAACAGGGGGGGTTCTCCTACAATGAGCAGTTCTTC
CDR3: CASSQQGGFSYNEQFF

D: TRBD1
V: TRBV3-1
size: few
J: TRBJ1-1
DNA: TGTGCCAGCAGCACTAACTCCGGGACAGGGGGCATCACTGAAGCTTTCTTT
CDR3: CASSTNSGTGGITEAFF

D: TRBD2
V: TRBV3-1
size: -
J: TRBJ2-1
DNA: TGTGCCAGCAGCCAAGTTGTTAGCGGGGTCGATGAGCAGTTCTTC
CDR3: CASSQVVSGVDEQFF

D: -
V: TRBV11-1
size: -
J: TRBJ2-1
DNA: TGTGCCAGCAGCTTCGAGGAGATCTACAATGAGCAGTTCTTC
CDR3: CASSFEEIYNEQFF

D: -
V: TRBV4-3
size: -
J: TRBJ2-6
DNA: TGCGCCAGCAGCCAAGAATCCCCGAACTCTGGGGCCAACGTCCTGACTTTC
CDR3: CASSQESPNSGANVLTF

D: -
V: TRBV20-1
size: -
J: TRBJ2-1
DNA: TGCAGTGCTAGAGTATCAGGGCGGGACCACTACAATGAGCAGTTCTTC
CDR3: CSARVSGRDHYNEQFF

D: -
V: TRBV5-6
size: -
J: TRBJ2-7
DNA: TGTGCCAGCAGCCCTTTGTTGGGACGTGGAAAAGGCTACGAGCAGTACTTC
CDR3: CASSPLLGRGKGYEQYF

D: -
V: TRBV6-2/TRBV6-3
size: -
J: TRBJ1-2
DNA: TGTGCCAGCAGTTACGTGTCCGGGGCGGACTATGGCTACACCTTC
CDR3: CASSYVSGADYGYTF

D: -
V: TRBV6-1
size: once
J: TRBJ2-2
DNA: TGTGCCAGCTTAGGGTCCGTCAACACCGGGGAGCTGTTTTTT
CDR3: CASLGSVNTGELFF

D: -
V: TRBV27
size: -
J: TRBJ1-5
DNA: TGTGCCACCTGGGCGGGGGGAAGTCAGCCCCAGCATTTT
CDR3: CATWAGGSQPQHF

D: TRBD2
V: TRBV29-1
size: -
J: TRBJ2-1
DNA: TGCAGCGTCCCCGGGACTAGAAATGAGCAGTTCTTC
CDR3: CSVPGTRNEQFF

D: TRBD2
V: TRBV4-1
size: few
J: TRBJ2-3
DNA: TGCGCCAGCAGCCTCCGCCTAAGGGGGACTAGCGGGGGGCAGGGGGCAGATACGCAGTATTTT
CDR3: CASSLRLRGTSGGQGADTQYF

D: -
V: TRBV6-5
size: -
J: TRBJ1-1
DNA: TGTGCCAGCAGTTACGGTGCAAGCACTGAAGCTTTCTTT
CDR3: CASSYGASTEAFF

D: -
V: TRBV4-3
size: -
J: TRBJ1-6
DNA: TGCGCCAGCAGCCAAGAAAGACCAGGGGCTGGTTCACCCCTCCACTTT
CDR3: CASSQERPGAGSPLHF

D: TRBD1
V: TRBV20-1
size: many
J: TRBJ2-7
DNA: TGCAGTGCTAGAGGGACAGGGAGCTACGAGCAGTACTTC
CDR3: CSARGTGSYEQYF

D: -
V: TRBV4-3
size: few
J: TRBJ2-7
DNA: TGCGCCAGCAGCCAAGAGGACGGTTACGAGCAGTACTTC
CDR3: CASSQEDGYEQYF

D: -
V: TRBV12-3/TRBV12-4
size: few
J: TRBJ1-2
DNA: TGTGCCAGCAGTTGGCAGGGGCGCGGCTATGGCTACACCTTC
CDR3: CASSWQGRGYGYTF

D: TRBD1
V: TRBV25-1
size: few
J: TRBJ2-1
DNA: TGTGCCAGCAGTGTTCGGGACAGGGAAAAGTTCTTC
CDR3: CASSVRDREKFF

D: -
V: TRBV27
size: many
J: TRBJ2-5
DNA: TGTGCCAGCACCGACTGGTTCCAAGAGACCCAGTACTTC
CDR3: CASTDWFQETQYF

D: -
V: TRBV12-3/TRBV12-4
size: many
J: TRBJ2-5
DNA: TGTGCCAGCAGTGCCCGGGTGAGGGGGGAGACCCAGTACTTC
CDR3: CASSARVRGETQYF